The rows below give T cell receptor beta chains drawn from one sample of a study of CD8 T cells in ankylosing spondylitis. TCRdb fed the 5' RACE reads into MiXCR, producing one record per CDR3 protein. The sample has roughly 400,000 distinct CDR3 sequences, approximately 20% seen once. The sample comprised blood, either unsorted or a sorted T cell fraction (not recorded which). The source is a male donor with ankylosing spondylitis. The CDR3 runs from the conserved cysteine through the conserved F or W. Each record gives: J gene, clone size, D gene, V gene, CDR3 protein, CDR3 DNA. D genes are given only for firm matches. A clone size is listed for some rows: how often the clone was seen (once, few, many), or a class if it is expanded.

>TRBJ2-2|-|-|TRBV2
CASSRDRADTGELFF
TGTGCCAGCAGTCGGGACCGAGCGGACACCGGGGAGCTGTTTTTT
>TRBJ2-2|few|-|TRBV20-1
CSARWGDTGELFF
TGCAGTGCCCGATGGGGGGACACCGGGGAGCTGTTTTTT
>TRBJ2-7|few|-|TRBV7-9
CASTLGGADEQYF
TGTGCCAGCACCCTCGGGGGAGCGGACGAGCAGTACTTC
>TRBJ2-2|-|TRBD1|TRBV9
CASSAAGTGGYGELFF
TGTGCCAGCAGCGCCGCCGGGACAGGGGGCTACGGGGAGCTGTTTTTT
>TRBJ1-1|-|-|TRBV5-1
CASSAGGDTEAFF
TGCGCCAGCAGCGCCGGGGGGGACACTGAAGCTTTCTTT
>TRBJ2-1|-|-|TRBV11-2
CASSLVTGLNEQFF
TGTGCCAGCAGCTTAGTAACGGGACTCAATGAGCAGTTCTTC
>TRBJ1-1|few|-|TRBV7-9
CASSLGDIRNTEAFF
TGTGCCAGCAGCTTGGGGGACATAAGAAACACTGAAGCTTTCTTT
>TRBJ2-3|-|-|TRBV5-1
CASSLAYGAVADTQYF
TGCGCCAGCAGCTTGGCCTACGGAGCGGTGGCAGATACGCAGTATTTT
>TRBJ2-1|many|-|TRBV7-2
CASSLASDNEQFF
TGTGCCAGCAGCTTAGCGTCAGACAATGAGCAGTTCTTC
>TRBJ2-2|-|-|TRBV30
CAYSGRRVGELFF
TGTGCCTACTCAGGGAGGCGGGTCGGGGAGCTGTTTTTT
>TRBJ1-1|few|TRBD1|TRBV6-5
CASSNRGSNTEAFF
TGTGCCAGCAGTAACAGGGGGAGTAACACTGAAGCTTTCTTT
>TRBJ2-1|few|TRBD2|TRBV30
CAWSVAGVRNEQFF
TGTGCCTGGAGCGTAGCGGGAGTAAGGAATGAGCAGTTCTTC
>TRBJ2-1|-|TRBD1|TRBV28
CASSSPTGDLGNEQFF
TGTGCCAGCAGTTCCCCGACAGGGGATCTAGGGAATGAGCAGTTCTTC
>TRBJ2-1|-|TRBD2|TRBV6-1
CASQGLAGGNEQFF
TGTGCCAGTCAGGGGCTAGCGGGGGGCAATGAGCAGTTCTTC
>TRBJ2-5|-|TRBD1|TRBV5-1
CASSPQTGARETQYF
TGCGCCAGCAGCCCCCAGACAGGGGCCCGAGAGACCCAGTACTTC
>TRBJ1-2|-|-|TRBV5-6
CASTTPRELDYGYTF
TGTGCCAGCACCACCCCCAGGGAGCTCGACTATGGCTACACCTTC
>TRBJ2-7|few|TRBD2|TRBV6-5
CASSYSPRIAGNYEQYF
TGTGCCAGCAGTTACTCCCCCAGGATAGCGGGAAACTACGAGCAGTACTTC
>TRBJ1-1|-|-|TRBV18
CASSPRQGLKNTEAFF
TGTGCCAGCTCACCCAGGCAGGGGTTAAAGAACACTGAAGCTTTCTTT
>TRBJ2-5|-|TRBD2|TRBV4-1
CASSQGTSVIQETQYF
TGCGCCAGCAGCCAAGGGACTAGCGTTATACAAGAGACCCAGTACTTC
>TRBJ1-5|-|-|TRBV6-5
CASSCSEGGWGNQPQHF
TGTGCCAGCAGTTGCTCGGAGGGAGGATGGGGCAATCAGCCCCAGCATTTT
>TRBJ1-1|-|-|TRBV11-3
CASSLGGDAFF
TGTGCCAGCAGCTTAGGGGGAGACGCTTTCTTT
>TRBJ1-1|-|-|TRBV18
CASSDEGSYTEAFF
TGTGCCAGCTCAGATGAGGGGAGCTACACTGAAGCTTTCTTT
>TRBJ2-7|-|-|TRBV28
CATTQGYEQYF
TGTGCCACCACACAGGGTTACGAGCAGTACTTC
>TRBJ2-2|-|-|TRBV19
CASSSNRVNGELFF
TGTGCCAGTAGTTCAAACAGGGTGAACGGGGAGCTGTTTTTT